This TCR beta chain was captured in a study of beta chain features in type 1 diabetes. Overall study context: Sorted cells examined across all samples numbered more than 100 million.

This clone was seen a few times. Its specificity is not known. Points from the study as a whole: A possible short-template PCR bias applies equally to patients and controls. A potential influence of HLA type upon TCRB rearrangement remained unresolved herein.

Each donor gave one heparinised blood draw averaging around 120 mL. Sequencing targeted expressed TCRB transcripts, as all isolated RNA had been reverse transcribed. Assay used: immunoSEQ multiplex PCR; TCRdb lists only in-frame clones, some missing. The sample consists of some 250,000 clones, about 30% of them appearing once. Per germline, CDR1 MNHEY and CDR2 SVGAGI. The CDR3 contains 15 residues. V lost 8 bases to trimming and J lost 3 bases, with 19 bases between them. This chain links TRBV6-5 with TRBJ2-5, with D possibly being TRBD2 (7 bases). The sequenced material came from central memory CD4+ T cells from blood. This TCR came from a man aged 30 to 39 in good health. The CDR3 bases are TGTGCCAGCGGGGGGGCTTCGAGCGGGAAAGAGACCCAGTACTTC. It is translated as CASGGASSGKETQYF.